This T cell receptor beta chain was obtained from a study of response to subunit inactivated influenza vaccine. On this clonotype itself: Its antigen is still unknown.

TCRdb fed the RT-PCR reads into MiXCR, producing one record per CDR3 protein. Here the sample spans hundreds of thousands of distinct CDR3 sequences, 15% to 20% being singletons. Study observations and caveats: Authors suggested each seasonal influenza vaccination recruits few new T cells.

The CDR3 is 14 amino acids. Germline CDR1 is MNHEY and CDR2 is SVGEGT. V was trimmed by 11 bases and J by 6 bases, leaving 23 bases between them. This receptor was obtained from a man between 50 and 69 years old who received an inactivated influenza vaccine. This specimen was CD4+ T cells sorted from PBMCs, taken approximately 25 months after vaccination. V gene TRBV6-2 or TRBV6-3 combines with J gene TRBJ2-7, with D possibly being TRBD2 (6 bases). CDR3 sequence: CAGGLRLDPSEQYF. The DNA of the CDR3 is TGTGCCGGGGGATTGAGACTAGATCCCTCCGAGCAGTACTTC.